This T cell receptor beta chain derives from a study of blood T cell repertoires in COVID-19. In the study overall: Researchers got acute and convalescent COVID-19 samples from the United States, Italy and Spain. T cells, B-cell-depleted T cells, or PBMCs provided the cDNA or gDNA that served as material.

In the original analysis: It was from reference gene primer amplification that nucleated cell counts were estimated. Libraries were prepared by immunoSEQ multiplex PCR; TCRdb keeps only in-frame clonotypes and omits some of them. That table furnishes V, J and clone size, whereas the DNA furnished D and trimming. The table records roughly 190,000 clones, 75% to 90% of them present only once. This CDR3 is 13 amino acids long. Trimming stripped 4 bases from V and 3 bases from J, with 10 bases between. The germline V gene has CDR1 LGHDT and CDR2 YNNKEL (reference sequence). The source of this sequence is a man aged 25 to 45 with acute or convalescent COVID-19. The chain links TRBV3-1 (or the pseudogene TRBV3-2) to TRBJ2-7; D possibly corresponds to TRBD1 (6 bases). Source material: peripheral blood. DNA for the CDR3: TGTGCCAGCAGCCCGGACAGTGGCTACGAGCAGTACTTC. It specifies CASSPDSGYEQYF.